This T cell receptor (beta chain) was found in a study of T cell clonotyping in hematopoietic cell transplantation (dated by TCRdb to 2020 to 2023). For context, the study as a whole: Recipient samples taken before transplant were obtained following cytoreduction. A total of 135 blood samples were collected in the study from about 40 consecutive transplant recipients and their related donors. Patients were recruited between September 2015 and 2017 and followed until late 2020 or death.

The full study reports these points: Recipient TCR diversity fell after transplant, with pathologically expanded clonotypes rising progressively from day 30 to day 180. Donor and pretransplant recipient Inverse Simpson Index values predicted broader posttransplant TCR repertoire diversity. The sample size was limited, and because cells were not sorted, the contributions of CD4 and CD8 repertoires could not be separated. Just a small fraction of recipient repertoires overlapped with donor repertoires, and more than 95% appeared de novo at the given depth.

In light of the paper, this sample's time point label describes: recipient sample about 28 days before transplant, after cytoreduction. Blood samples were obtained from recipients approximately 28 days before transplant and at days 30, 100 and 180 after transplant. Nuclei Lysis Solution was used to extract genomic DNA from fresh or cryopreserved unfractionated peripheral blood mononuclear cells. TCR beta CDR3 regions were amplified from genomic DNA with the immunoSEQ assay, a bias-controlled multiplex PCR using V- and J-specific primers. In a second PCR step, the CDR3 amplicons were tagged with a proprietary barcode plus Illumina adapter sequences. An Illumina MiSeq instrument was used for sequencing of the CDR3 libraries. The published analysis was carried out like this. Export and quality control were done with immunoSEQ Analyzer 3.0, while downstream analyses used R Bioconductor and Immunarch. Only productive rearrangements within the normalized downsampled data set were used in the calculation of repertoire metrics. In the normalized cohort, a clonotype counted as pathologically expanded if the clonotype was larger than 5 templates. Repertoire diversity was measured with the Inverse Simpson Index. The non-normalized data set was used for CMV-specificity analyses so that all clonotypes could be captured. TCRdb obtained this table from immuneACCESS and retained in-frame rearrangements with V and J assigned. These tables miss some clones; where compared with another copy, unresolved V genes account for less than half of the shortfall, and the remainder is unexplained. D and trimming come from the DNA, and the V and J calls and clone size come from that table. This sample holds about 41,000 clones; 85% were observed only once. The biggest ten clones account for 2.5% to 3.5% of the sample.

The trim is 3 bases for V and 0 bases for J, with a gap of 6 bases between the germline ends. The CDR1 and CDR2 encoded by the germline V gene are MDHEN and SYDVKM. The CDR3, cysteine through phenylalanine, is 13 amino acids long. The CDR3 DNA has 39 bases and is translated from base 1. On this clone: Its antigen target is currently unknown. No much larger clone exists at a distance of one base, and base qualities are not known.

This TCR derives from a man in his 60s with acute myeloid leukemia. Some clones in this sample may be carry-over from other donors' samples. Here the sequenced sample was peripheral blood mononuclear cells, taken before stem cell transplant. The chain joins TRBV28 to TRBJ2-7, with the D gene not clear enough to name. CDR3 protein: CASSFVVSYEQYF. The DNA sequence is as follows: TGTGCCAGCAGTTTCGTAGTCTCCTACGAGCAGTACTTC.